The clone carrying this T cell receptor beta chain was seen ten or more times. What it binds is unknown. The data stem from a study of T cells in Graves' hyperthyroidism and ophthalmopathy. Study conclusions and caveats: Median prediction lead before ophthalmopathy onset was around 6.9 months with the model. Stable hyperthyroidism was separated from ophthalmopathy by a model based on 13 V-J features. Most thyroid clonotypes with frequency above 0.001 were detected in blood.

TCR beta CDR3 regions were amplified from RNA transcripts. During a first-round RT-PCR of the TCR CDR3, the HTBI primer set was used. TCRdb redid the calling of the multiplex PCR reads with MiXCR, one entry per CDR3 protein. Of about 350,000 distinct CDR3 sequences in the sample, roughly 20% were seen once. V was trimmed by 6 bases and J by 0 bases, leaving 18 bases between them. Germline-derived CDR1 and CDR2 are DFQATT and SNEGSKA (reference sequence). CDR3 length: 15 residues. V gene TRBV20-1 combines with J gene TRBJ2-7; D perhaps matches TRBD2 (6 bases). The sequence derives from a middle-aged woman with Graves' ophthalmopathy. Sequencing used blood. In DNA form, the CDR3 reads TGCAGTGCGCAAAATCGGCGGGGTAGCTCCTACGAGCAGTACTTC. Its translation: CSAQNRRGSSYEQYF.